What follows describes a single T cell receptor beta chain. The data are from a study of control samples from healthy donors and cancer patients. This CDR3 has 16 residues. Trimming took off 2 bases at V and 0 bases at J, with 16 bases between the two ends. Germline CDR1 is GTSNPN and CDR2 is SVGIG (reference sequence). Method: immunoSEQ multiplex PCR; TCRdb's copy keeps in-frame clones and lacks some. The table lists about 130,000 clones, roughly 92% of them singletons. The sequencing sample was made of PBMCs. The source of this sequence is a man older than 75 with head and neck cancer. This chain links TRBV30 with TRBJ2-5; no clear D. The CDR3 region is CAWSKGSSRYQETQYF. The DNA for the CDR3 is TGTGCCTGGAGTAAGGGCAGTTCACGGTACCAAGAGACCCAGTACTTC.